The 25 T cell receptor beta chains listed next were all sequenced from one sample in a study of monozygotic twins with cystic fibrosis (dated by TCRdb to the early 2020s). Library generation was performed with the immunoSEQ multiplex PCR assay. The source is immuneACCESS, and TCRdb retained only in-frame sequences with V and J called. Part of the clones is not carried over; for the studies checked, unresolved V genes explain less than half of this, and the remainder is unexplained. Recorded for this sample are roughly 10,000 clones; about 96% of them occurred a single time. The ten largest account for about 0.79% of the sample. Sequencing used blood. The receptor source for this set is a boy younger than 18 with cystic fibrosis.

This clone was seen just once. The chain couples TRBV5-8 to TRBJ1-1; 7 nucleotides line up with TRBD1. CDR1 and CDR2 (germline): SGHTS, YDEGEE. The CDR3 sequence is 18 residues long. Germline trimming cut 4 bases from V and 0 bases from J; bases unmatched to any gene: 15. DNA of the CDR3: TGTGCCAGCAGCCAAGATTCTCCGACAGGGTCTATGAACACTGAAGCTTTCTTT. Translating gives CASSQDSPTGSMNTEAFF.

This clone was found once. CDR3 region: CASSPLNGGNTEAFF. CDR3 DNA: TGTGCCAGCTCACCGCTTAATGGGGGGAACACTGAAGCTTTCTTT. The gene calls are TRBV18 and TRBJ1-1, with D maybe TRBD1 (5 bases). V lost 3 bases, J lost 1 base, and 12 bases lay in between. The CDR3 consists of 15 residues. From germline, CDR1 is KGHSH and CDR2 LQKENI. Looking up the rest from reference TRBV18 and TRBJ1-1 gives the full variable domain: NAGVMQNPRHLVRRRGQEARLRCSPMKGHSHVYWYRQLPEEGLKFMVYLQKENIIDESGMPKERFSAEFPKEGPSILRIQQVVRGDSAAYFCASSPLNGGNTEAFFGQGTRLTVV.

The V and J genes are TRBV11-2 and TRBJ2-1, with 13 bases matching TRBD2. Germline CDR1 is SGHAT and CDR2 is FQNNGV. V trimming: 5 bases; J trimming: 10 bases; junction bases outside the gene matches: 11. The CDR3 has 16 amino acids. Here the CDR3 DNA reads TGTGCCAGCAGCATATCCGGGACTAGCGGGATGGGGGAGCAGTTCTTC. It encodes CASSISGTSGMGEQFF.

The genes are TRBV27 and TRBJ2-3; 7 bases align to TRBD2. The CDR3 has 11 amino acids. Germline trimming cut 6 bases from V and 12 bases from J; bases unmatched to any gene: 6. Germline CDR1 is MNHEY and CDR2 is SMNVEV (reference sequence). In DNA, the CDR3 is TGTGCCAGCAGCCTGGGGGGGAGTCAGTATTTT. Protein product: CASSLGGSQYF.

The count of this clone is one. This chain connects TRBV19 to TRBJ2-7; tentative D call: TRBD1 (5 bases). The CDR3 has 12 amino acids. V was cut by 7 bases and J by 6 bases, with 13 bases left in between. In germline, CDR1 is LNHDA, CDR2 SQIVND (reference sequence). CDR3 sequence reads: CASTSGWGEQYF. CDR3 nucleotides: TGTGCCAGTACCTCAGGGTGGGGCGAGCAGTACTTC.

This chain uses TRBV29-1 with TRBJ1-2; 9 nucleotides match TRBD1. Unmatched junction bases numbered 5, after V lost 7 bases and J lost 2 bases. This CDR3 has 13 amino acids. CDR1 and CDR2 from the germline V gene are SQVTM and ANQGSEA. The CDR3 spells CSAVDRGNYGYTF. As DNA, the CDR3 is TGCAGCGCCGTTGACAGGGGGAACTATGGCTACACCTTC.

V gene TRBV11-3 combines with J gene TRBJ2-1; 8 bases are shared with TRBD2. The germline V gene encodes CDR1 SGHNT and CDR2 YENEEA. J was trimmed by 6 bases and V by 2 bases; bases with no gene match: 6. This CDR3 comprises 15 residues. CDR3 sequence (DNA): TGTGCCAGCAGCTTACGCGGGAGCGGGGGCAATGAGCAGTTCTTC. Translating gives CASSLRGSGGNEQFF. The variable domain in full, with the rest retrieved from reference TRBV11-3 and TRBJ2-1, is EAGVVQSPRYKIIEKKQPVAFWCNPISGHNTLYWYLQNLGQGPELLIRYENEEAVDDSQLPKDRFSAERLKGVDSTLKIQPAELGDSAVYLCASSLRGSGGNEQFFGPGTRLTVL.

The chain carries TRBV28 and TRBJ1-2, with a weak D call TRBD1 (5 bases). The CDR3 extends over 13 amino acids. Trimming took 6 bases from V and 1 from J, leaving 9 bases between them. Germline-derived CDR1 and CDR2 are MDHEN and SYDVKM. In DNA, the CDR3 is TGTGCCAGCAGCCCGGGACTTAACTATGGCTACACCTTC. Translating it yields CASSPGLNYGYTF.

This CDR3 reads CASSSPRQSYEQYF. As DNA, the CDR3 is TGTGCCAGCAGCTCACCAAGACAGTCCTACGAGCAGTACTTC. The V gene is TRBV11-2, the J gene TRBJ2-7; a possible D gene is TRBD1 (5 bases). The length of the CDR3 is 14 residues. In germline, CDR1 is SGHAT, CDR2 FQNNGV. Trimming cost V 4 bases and J 1 base, with 11 bases left between them.

The rearrangement uses TRBV6-4 and TRBJ2-1, with TRBD1 identical over 8 bases. Germline-derived CDR1 and CDR2 are MRHNA and SNTAGT. The CDR3 sequence is 16 residues long. V trimming: 0 bases; J trimming: 4 bases; junction bases outside the gene matches: 5. Here the CDR3 DNA reads TGTGCCAGCAGTGACTCCGGGACAGGATCTTACAATGAGCAGTTCTTC. This codes for CASSDSGTGSYNEQFF.

The chain recombines TRBV4-1 with TRBJ2-7; 9 bases fit TRBD1. Germline V gives CDR1 MGHRA, CDR2 YSYEKL. After removal of 4 bases from V and 2 bases from J, the junction contained 3 bases not matched to a gene. CDR3 length: 14 residues. Here the CDR3 DNA reads TGCGCCAGCAGCCCTCGGACAGGGGCCTACGAGCAGTACTTC. Its translation: CASSPRTGAYEQYF.

The genes are TRBV14 and TRBJ2-5, with 9 bases matching TRBD2. CDR1 SGHDN and CDR2 FVKESK come from the germline V gene. Trimming removed 4 bases from V and 4 bases from J; junction bases left unmatched: 10. The CDR3 has 16 residues. The chain's CDR3 is CASSLLGGRAAETQYF. The DNA of the CDR3 is TGTGCCAGCAGCCTACTTGGCGGGAGGGCCGCAGAGACCCAGTACTTC.

In DNA, the CDR3 is TGTGCCAGCAGCGCCGGGGATTCGAACACTGAAGCTTTCTTT. It specifies CASSAGDSNTEAFF. The rearrangement links TRBV4-2 to TRBJ1-1; D call uncertain. The CDR3 totals 14 residues. V was cut by 5 bases and J by 1 base, with 11 bases left in between. Germline-derived CDR1 and CDR2 are LGHNA and YNFKEQ.

This chain connects TRBV30 to TRBJ2-7, with TRBD1 matching over 10 bases. The CDR3 has 17 residues. V lost 1 base to trimming and J lost 4 bases; unmatched junction nucleotides: 13. Germline loops: CDR1 GTSNPN, CDR2 SVGIG (reference sequence). DNA for the CDR3: TGTGCCTGGAGTGCCAGCACTTGGACAGGGGGGACGTACGAGCAGTACTTC. It yields the protein CAWSASTWTGGTYEQYF.

This sequence joins TRBV9 and TRBJ1-6; 9 nucleotides align to TRBD1. The CDR3 totals 18 residues. V trimming: 3 bases; J trimming: 3 bases; junction bases outside the gene matches: 10. The germline V gene has CDR1 SGDLS and CDR2 YYNGEE. In DNA, the CDR3 is TGTGCCAGCAGCGCGTTGGACAGGGGCGAGAGCTATAATTCACCCCTCCACTTT. This codes for CASSALDRGESYNSPLHF.

The rearrangement links TRBV11-2 to TRBJ2-7; TRBD1 agrees at 11 bases. This CDR3 contains 15 residues. CDR1 and CDR2 from the germline V gene are SGHAT and FQNNGV. V shed 2 bases and J 6 bases; nucleotides not matched to a gene: 6. The CDR3 reads CASSLTGQGVGEQYF. CDR3 DNA: TGTGCCAGCAGCTTAACGGGACAGGGGGTGGGCGAGCAGTACTTC.

The chain links TRBV6-1 to TRBJ2-6, with D possibly matching TRBD1 (6 bases). The CDR3 extends over 15 amino acids. Trimming pared 5 bases from V and 2 bases from J, leaving 10 bases between. CDR1 is MNHNS and CDR2 is SASEGT in the germline V gene. The CDR3 here is CASSPTGPGANVLTF. For the CDR3, the DNA is TGTGCCAGCAGTCCAACAGGGCCTGGGGCCAACGTCCTGACTTTC.

CDR3 amino acids: CASSAANWEQYF. The CDR3, as DNA: TGTGCCAGCAGTGCAGCAAACTGGGAGCAGTACTTC. The chain links TRBV27 to TRBJ2-7; D is unclear. CDR3 size: 12 residues. The germline V and J ends were trimmed by 5 bases and 7 bases, with 12 bases remaining between them. Germline V gives CDR1 MNHEY, CDR2 SMNVEV (reference sequence).

This clone was observed once. DNA for the CDR3: TGTGCCAGCAGTAAAGCAGGGACACCGAACACTGAAGCTTTCTTT. Its protein product is CASSKAGTPNTEAFF. The rearrangement links TRBV7-9 to TRBJ1-1; tentatively, D is TRBD1 (6 bases). CDR1 is SEHNR and CDR2 is FQNEAQ in the germline V gene (reference sequence). The V gene lost 6 bases and the J gene lost 1 base, with 15 bases spanning the gap. This CDR3 has 15 residues.

The chain recombines TRBV7-9 with TRBJ1-1; TRBD1 matches 7 bases. Trimming removed 5 bases from V and 4 bases from J; junction bases left unmatched: 1. The CDR3 is 12 amino acids. Per germline, CDR1 SEHNR and CDR2 FQNEAQ (reference sequence). Here the CDR3 DNA reads TGTGCCAGCAGCCACAGGGGCACTGAAGCTTTCTTT. Translated, it gives CASSHRGTEAFF.

This clone came up once. The chain combines TRBV29-1 with TRBJ2-1, with 10 bases lining up with TRBD2. V lost 6 bases and J lost 4; bases outside the gene matches: 15. The CDR3 covers 17 residues. In germline, CDR1 is SQVTM, CDR2 ANQGSEA. CDR3 protein: CSVGTDELAGGYNEQFF. CDR3 nucleotide sequence: TGCAGCGTAGGGACGGACGAGTTAGCGGGAGGATACAATGAGCAGTTCTTC.

This clone appeared once. The chain uses TRBV5-8 and TRBJ2-7; 7 positions match TRBD1. V lost 6 bases, J lost 4 bases, and 13 bases stayed unmatched. Germline CDR1 is SGHTS and CDR2 is YDEGEE. This CDR3 comprises 15 residues. The CDR3 DNA follows: TGTGCCAGCACACAATTCCCGGGACAGCTGTACGAGCAGTACTTC. This sequence encodes CASTQFPGQLYEQYF.

The rearrangement joins TRBV7-7 to TRBJ2-2, with 9 bases that match TRBD1. Germline lookup yields CDR1 SSHAT and CDR2 FNYEAQ (reference sequence). The CDR3 is 13 amino acids. CDR3 sequence reads: CASRDRDGGELFF. The CDR3 nucleotides are TGTGCTTCCCGGGACAGGGATGGCGGGGAGCTGTTTTTT.

This chain connects TRBV5-4 to TRBJ2-1; D might be TRBD2 (7 bases). CDR3 length equals 15 residues. Germline V gene data show CDR1 as SGHNT and CDR2 as YYREEE (reference sequence). V lost 5 bases and J lost 4, with 16 bases in between. The CDR3 bases are TGTGCCAGCAGGCAACCGGGGGGCACGTACAATGAGCAGTTCTTC. Translated: CASRQPGGTYNEQFF.

The chain couples TRBV28 to TRBJ2-3, with D perhaps assigned TRBD1 or TRBD2 (5 bases each). Germline CDR1 is MDHEN and CDR2 is SYDVKM. The CDR3 spans 16 residues. V was pared by 5 bases and J by 2 bases, with 17 bases between. CDR3 nucleotides: TGTGCCAGCAGTCCTCGAGGGGTAACACACACAGATACGCAGTATTTT. Amino acid sequence: CASSPRGVTHTDTQYF.